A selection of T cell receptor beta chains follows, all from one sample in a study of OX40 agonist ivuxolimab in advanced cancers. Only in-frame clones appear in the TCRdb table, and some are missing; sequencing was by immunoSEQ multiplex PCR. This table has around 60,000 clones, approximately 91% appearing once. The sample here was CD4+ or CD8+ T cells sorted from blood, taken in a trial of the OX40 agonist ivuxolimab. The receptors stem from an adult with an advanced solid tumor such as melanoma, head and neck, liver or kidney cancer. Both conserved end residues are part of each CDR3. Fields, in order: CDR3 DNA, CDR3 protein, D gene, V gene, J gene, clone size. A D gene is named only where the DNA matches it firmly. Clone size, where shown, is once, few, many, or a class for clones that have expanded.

CDR3 DNA: TGTGCCAGCAGCGCGCTAGCGGGAGGGAGCTCCTACGAGCAGTACTTC
CDR3 protein: CASSALAGGSSYEQYF
D gene: TRBD2
V gene: TRBV7-6
J gene: TRBJ2-7
clone size: .

CDR3 DNA: TGTGCCAGCAGCTCACTATCAACGAATGAGCAGTTCTTC
CDR3 protein: CASSSLSTNEQFF
D gene: .
V gene: TRBV11-3
J gene: TRBJ2-1
clone size: once

CDR3 DNA: TGTGCCAGCAGCGACGGAGCCTACAATGAGCAGTTCTTC
CDR3 protein: CASSDGAYNEQFF
D gene: .
V gene: TRBV6-5
J gene: TRBJ2-1
clone size: once

CDR3 DNA: TGTGCCTGCCCCCGTGGCACTGAAGCTTTCTTT
CDR3 protein: CACPRGTEAFF
D gene: .
V gene: TRBV30
J gene: TRBJ1-1
clone size: .

CDR3 DNA: TGCGCCAGCAGCCACTCCTACGAGCAGTACTTC
CDR3 protein: CASSHSYEQYF
D gene: .
V gene: TRBV5-1
J gene: TRBJ2-7
clone size: .

CDR3 DNA: TGTGCCAGCATAGGCGGGACAGGGGGCGGGGAGCAGTTCTTC
CDR3 protein: CASIGGTGGGEQFF
D gene: TRBD1
V gene: TRBV7-9
J gene: TRBJ2-1
clone size: .

CDR3 DNA: TGTGCCAGCAGTCCGAGACAGGGGCCGAGGGGTCAGCCCCAGCATTTT
CDR3 protein: CASSPRQGPRGQPQHF
D gene: TRBD1
V gene: TRBV28
J gene: TRBJ1-5
clone size: .

CDR3 DNA: TGTGCCAGCAGTTTAAGCGGGAGGCCCTACGAGCAGTACTTC
CDR3 protein: CASSLSGRPYEQYF
D gene: TRBD2
V gene: TRBV28
J gene: TRBJ2-7
clone size: .

CDR3 DNA: TGTGCCAACACCGGGACAGGGTCTAACTATGGCTACACCTTC
CDR3 protein: CANTGTGSNYGYTF
D gene: TRBD1
V gene: TRBV2
J gene: TRBJ1-2
clone size: once

CDR3 DNA: TGTGCCAGCAGTTTATCCGGCAATGAGCAGTTCTTC
CDR3 protein: CASSLSGNEQFF
D gene: .
V gene: TRBV28
J gene: TRBJ2-1
clone size: .

CDR3 DNA: TGTGCCAGTAGGCCGACAGGGGCGAACACTGAAGCTTTCTTT
CDR3 protein: CASRPTGANTEAFF
D gene: TRBD1
V gene: TRBV19
J gene: TRBJ1-1
clone size: .

CDR3 DNA: TGCGCCAGCAGCCCGACGACTAGCGGGAGAACCGGGGAGCTGTTTTTT
CDR3 protein: CASSPTTSGRTGELFF
D gene: TRBD2
V gene: TRBV4-3
J gene: TRBJ2-2
clone size: once

CDR3 DNA: TGTGCCAGCAGCTTCCGACAGGGGCAGACCTACGAGCAGTACTTC
CDR3 protein: CASSFRQGQTYEQYF
D gene: TRBD1
V gene: TRBV7-9
J gene: TRBJ2-7
clone size: .

CDR3 DNA: TGTGCCAGCAGGTTCTCCGGGAGTGGTGCAGATACGCAGTATTTT
CDR3 protein: CASRFSGSGADTQYF
D gene: .
V gene: TRBV7-9
J gene: TRBJ2-3
clone size: .

CDR3 DNA: TGTGCCAGTAGTACCCGCCCGACAGGGGCGGCGGCTTTCTTT
CDR3 protein: CASSTRPTGAAAFF
D gene: TRBD1
V gene: TRBV19
J gene: TRBJ1-1
clone size: once

CDR3 DNA: TGCAGCGCCACAAGAACTGGGGCCAACGTCCTGACTTTC
CDR3 protein: CSATRTGANVLTF
D gene: .
V gene: TRBV29-1
J gene: TRBJ2-6
clone size: .

CDR3 DNA: TGTGCCAGCAGCTTCCGGGCAGGACACAGAAACACCGGGGAGCTGTTTTTT
CDR3 protein: CASSFRAGHRNTGELFF
D gene: .
V gene: TRBV14
J gene: TRBJ2-2
clone size: .

CDR3 DNA: TGTGCCTGGAGTGTTCTAGCGGGAACAGATACGCAGTATTTT
CDR3 protein: CAWSVLAGTDTQYF
D gene: TRBD2
V gene: TRBV30
J gene: TRBJ2-3
clone size: .

CDR3 DNA: TGTGCCAGCAGCTTGGCACCGGGACAGGGTCGCGACGAGCAGTACTTC
CDR3 protein: CASSLAPGQGRDEQYF
D gene: TRBD1
V gene: TRBV7-2
J gene: TRBJ2-7
clone size: .

CDR3 DNA: TGTGCCAGCAGCACCCCTCGGGACACCATATATTTT
CDR3 protein: CASSTPRDTIYF
D gene: .
V gene: TRBV9
J gene: TRBJ1-3
clone size: .

CDR3 DNA: TGTGCCAGCAACCATCCCTCTGGAAACACCATATATTTT
CDR3 protein: CASNHPSGNTIYF
D gene: .
V gene: TRBV6-1
J gene: TRBJ1-3
clone size: once

CDR3 DNA: TGTGCCAGCAGTTTACGGGGACAATTCCCCAATCAGCCCCAGCATTTT
CDR3 protein: CASSLRGQFPNQPQHF
D gene: .
V gene: TRBV28
J gene: TRBJ1-5
clone size: .